These 32 T cell receptor beta chains were sequenced from one sample in a study of T cell repertoires in cytomegalovirus infection. TCRdb reprocessed the reads via MiXCR and lists one record per CDR3 protein. Here the sample spans approximately 500,000 distinct CDR3 sequences, 16% being singletons. Sequencing used CD8+ T cells from PBMCs. The source of these receptors is a human donor in good health (CMV status not recorded). Some clones in this sample may be carry-over from other donors' samples.

This clonotype was counted at least ten times. CDR3 coding DNA: TGTGCCAGCAGCTTAGGTGGGTTTCAGCCCCAGCATTTT. Translating gives CASSLGGFQPQHF. The rearrangement joins TRBV11-2 to TRBJ1-5; D is ambiguous. The germline gives CDR1 SGHAT, CDR2 FQNNGV. The germline V and J ends were trimmed by 1 base and 6 bases, with 7 bases remaining between them. CDR3 length: 13 residues.

This clonotype was observed a handful of times. The rearrangement joins TRBV19 to TRBJ1-3; D uncertain. The CDR3 contains 15 residues. CDR1 is LNHDA, CDR2 SQIVND, per germline (reference sequence). Trimming left V 5 bases short and J 2 bases short, with 13 bases between. The CDR3 sequence is CASSSREVAGNTIYF. The DNA for the CDR3 is TGTGCCAGTAGTTCGCGGGAGGTGGCTGGAAACACCATATATTTT.

Comments on this clonotype: Likely a read error: the CDR3 ends without its conserved phenylalanine or tryptophan. The rearrangement joins TRBV7-6 to TRBJ2-7; TRBD2 might be the D (5 bases). This CDR3 has 14 amino acids. The ends were cut back, 5 bases at V and 0 bases at J, with 11 bases in the middle. CDR1 SGHVS and CDR2 FNYEAQ come from the germline V gene. The CDR3 here is CASSQDEGSYEQYL. The CDR3 DNA follows: TGTGCCAGCAGCCAAGACGAGGGCTCCTACGAGCAGTACTTA.

The chain employs TRBV27 and TRBJ2-7, with no clear D. The CDR3 is made up of 13 amino acids. The V end was cut by 4 bases, the J end by 2 bases, with 9 bases between. CDR1 is MNHEY, CDR2 SMNVEV, per germline (reference sequence). In nucleotides, the CDR3 is TGTGCCAGCAGTTCTCATATAGCCTACGAGCAGTACTTC. Its translation: CASSSHIAYEQYF.

This clonotype was picked up many times. This chain uses TRBV15 with TRBJ1-1; D remains ambiguous. This CDR3 has 15 residues. The germline V gene encodes CDR1 LNHNV and CDR2 YYDKDF (reference sequence). With 0 bases removed from V and 2 bases from J, the gap between germline ends came to 10 bases. The CDR3 nucleotides read TGTGCCACCAGCAGAGATAGGGCCTTTAACACTGAAGCTTTCTTT. This translates into CATSRDRAFNTEAFF.

The chain uses TRBV20-1 and TRBJ2-7; unclear D gene. The CDR3 has 14 amino acids. V shed 0 bases and J shed 4 bases, with 13 bases lying between them. Germline V CDR1 and CDR2: DFQATT, SNEGSKA (reference sequence). The CDR3 spells CSARDAQNSYEQYF. In DNA, the CDR3 is TGCAGTGCTAGAGATGCACAGAACTCTTACGAGCAGTACTTC.

The sample holds one count of this clonotype. A much larger clonotype is one base distant, so this may be a read error. The rearrangement links TRBV6-1 to TRBJ2-7, with D possibly TRBD2 on 5 matching bases. The CDR3 extends over 16 amino acids. Trimming shortened V by 5 bases and J by 1 base, and 18 bases separated the two germline ends. Germline CDR1 is MNHNS and CDR2 is SASEGT. The CDR3 protein is CASSYTDSLRSYEQYF. The CDR3 DNA sequence: TGTGCCAGCAGTTACACGGACTCACTTAGGTCCTACGAGCAGTACTTC.

This clonotype was detected only a few times. This chain links TRBV6-1 with TRBJ2-1, with D tentatively TRBD2 (6 bases). CDR1 MNHNS and CDR2 SASEGT come from the germline V gene. V lost 4 bases to trimming and J lost 13 bases, with 23 bases between them. This CDR3 comprises 15 residues. The CDR3 loop reads CASSAWATSPEGQFF. The CDR3 DNA follows: TGTGCCAGCAGTGCCTGGGCAACTAGCCCGGAGGGCCAGTTCTTC.

Ten or more counts support this clonotype. The chain recombines TRBV4-2 with TRBJ1-1; a weak D match, TRBD1 (5 bases). Germline loops: CDR1 LGHNA, CDR2 YNFKEQ. CDR3 length: 13 amino acids. V gave up 5 bases and J gave up 4 bases, with 11 bases separating them. The CDR3 bases are TGTGCCAGCAGCTCCGGGGGAGGCACTGAAGCTTTCTTT. Translated, it gives CASSSGGGTEAFF.

This clonotype appeared many times. The chain combines TRBV25-1 with TRBJ2-7; no definite D call. This CDR3 is built from 13 residues. V lost 2 bases, J lost 5 bases, and 10 bases lay in between. Per germline, CDR1 MGHDK and CDR2 SYGVNS. DNA for the CDR3: TGTGCCAGCAGTGAACTAGGGATCCACGAGCAGTACTTC. Its translation: CASSELGIHEQYF.

This clonotype was seen only a few times. This chain connects TRBV2 to TRBJ1-2; no reliable D call. Germline CDR1 reads SNHLY; CDR2 reads FYNNEI. This CDR3 has 12 amino acids. V dropped 8 bases and J dropped 4 bases, with 11 bases sitting between them. CDR3 sequence: CASVTGGYGYTF. The DNA for the CDR3 is TGTGCCAGCGTCACGGGTGGCTATGGCTACACCTTC.

This clonotype appeared many times. This rearrangement joins TRBV6-1 to TRBJ2-7; 9 positions agree with TRBD1. The ends lost 4 bases at V and 2 bases at J; junction bases unmatched: 6. Germline CDR1 and CDR2: MNHNS and SASEGT. The CDR3 is 15 amino acids. CDR3 sequence: CASSADRGSPYEQYF. In nucleotides, the CDR3 is TGTGCCAGCAGTGCGGACAGGGGAAGCCCCTACGAGCAGTACTTC.

In this sample, this clonotype turned up many times. V and J are TRBV7-2 and TRBJ1-4, with TRBD1 identical over 10 bases. Trimming removed 0 bases from V and 8 bases from J; junction bases left unmatched: 6. The CDR3 is made up of 16 amino acids. The germline CDR1 and CDR2 sequences are SGHTA and FQGNSA. CDR3 in DNA: TGTGCCAGCAGCTTAGCTCGACAGGGGGCAGACGAAAAACTGTTTTTT. This codes for CASSLARQGADEKLFF.

The chain links TRBV7-9 to TRBJ2-5; TRBD2 might be the D (5 bases). The CDR3 runs 14 residues. Trimming took off 0 bases at V and 3 bases at J, with 8 bases between the two ends. Germline V gene sequence: CDR1 SEHNR, CDR2 FQNEAQ (reference sequence). The CDR3 is CASSLAGLEETQYF. In DNA form, the CDR3 reads TGTGCCAGCAGCTTAGCAGGACTGGAAGAGACCCAGTACTTC.

This clonotype was seen more than once but under ten times. The chain has TRBV28 and TRBJ1-5; D remains ambiguous. The germline V and J ends were trimmed by 6 bases and 0 bases, with 12 bases remaining between them. The CDR3 has 15 residues. Germline V gene lookup returns CDR1 MDHEN and CDR2 SYDVKM. The CDR3 reads CASSPDMNSNQPQHF. The CDR3 DNA is TGTGCCAGCAGCCCGGATATGAATAGCAATCAGCCCCAGCATTTT.

The chain uses TRBV28 and TRBJ2-5; TRBD2 is a possible D gene (7 bases). Germline CDR1 and CDR2: MDHEN and SYDVKM. V gave up 3 bases and J gave up 7 bases, with 18 bases separating them. The CDR3 has 15 amino acids. In DNA form, the CDR3 reads TGTGCCAGCAGTTTCCCTCCGGGGGGACACGGGACCCAGTACTTC. Amino acid sequence: CASSFPPGGHGTQYF.

This clonotype was counted many times. The V gene is TRBV20-1, the J gene TRBJ2-7, with a possible D match to TRBD2 (6 bases). Germline values: CDR1 DFQATT, CDR2 SNEGSKA (reference sequence). This CDR3 is 15 amino acids long. Trimming removed 3 bases at V and 3 bases at J, with 18 bases between. The CDR3 here is CSARPRGGFLYEQYF. CDR3 in DNA: TGCAGTGCTAGGCCACGGGGAGGCTTCCTCTACGAGCAGTACTTC.

This clonotype was seen a few times. This sequence joins TRBV6-5 and TRBJ1-6; D is perhaps TRBD1 (5 bases). V was pared by 2 bases and J by 9 bases, with 17 bases between. This CDR3 has 16 amino acids. The V gene's germline CDR1 is MNHEY and CDR2 SVGAGI. As DNA, the CDR3 is TGTGCCAGCAGTTACAACTCACAGGAGGGGATTTCACCCCTCCACTTT. Protein: CASSYNSQEGISPLHF.

This clonotype was seen repeatedly, ten times or more. V usage is TRBV19 and J usage is TRBJ1-1, with TRBD1 identical over 7 bases. The length of the CDR3 is 16 residues. CDR1 is LNHDA, CDR2 SQIVND, per germline (reference sequence). The V segment lost 3 bases and the J segment 3 bases; nucleotides outside the gene matches: 10. The CDR3 reads CASSIPSWTGDTEAFF. Here the CDR3 DNA reads TGTGCCAGTAGTATTCCCTCTTGGACAGGAGACACTGAAGCTTTCTTT.

In its sample, this clonotype was seen many times. The chain uses TRBV7-2 and TRBJ2-5; D is unclear. V was shortened by 5 bases and J by 5 bases, with 18 bases between the two germline ends. The length of the CDR3 is 15 residues. CDR1 and CDR2 from the germline V gene are SGHTA and FQGNSA. CDR3 amino acids: CASSLIYGPPETQYF. The CDR3 region has the DNA TGTGCCAGCAGCCTAATCTATGGGCCTCCGGAGACCCAGTACTTC.

This chain connects TRBV3-1 to TRBJ2-2; TRBD2 aligns across 7 bases. Germline V gene sequence: CDR1 LGHDT, CDR2 YNNKEL (reference sequence). The junction had 8 bases not matched to a gene; V was cut back by 0 bases and J by 4 bases. The length of the CDR3 is 17 residues. The CDR3 DNA follows: TGTGCCAGCAGCCAAGATCTTGAGCGGGAAGGCACCGGGGAGCTGTTTTTT. As protein: CASSQDLEREGTGELFF.

The sample holds many counts of this clonotype. The V and J genes are TRBV12-3 or TRBV12-4 and TRBJ1-4; a possible D gene is TRBD1 (6 bases). The CDR3 totals 16 residues. V lost 6 bases to trimming and J lost 1 base, with 15 bases between them. CDR3 sequence: CASRRDTWGTNEKLFF. DNA for the CDR3: TGTGCCAGCAGGCGGGACACCTGGGGAACTAATGAAAAACTGTTTTTT.

In its sample, this clonotype was seen a few times. This chain uses TRBV27 with TRBJ2-5, with TRBD2 matching over 7 bases. Trimming cost V 7 bases and J 6 bases; bases outside gene matches: 8. The CDR3 spans 13 residues. Germline V gene sequence: CDR1 MNHEY, CDR2 SMNVEV (reference sequence). The CDR3 DNA follows: TGTGCCAGCAACCCCCTGGGAGGGAAGACCCAGTACTTC. Its protein product is CASNPLGGKTQYF.

A word on this clonotype: A much bigger clone sits one base away, suggesting this may be a read error. This CDR3 is missing its conserved last phenylalanine or tryptophan, likely due to a read error. The chain uses TRBV11-2 and TRBJ2-7; D is uncertain. This CDR3 has 11 amino acids. Germline V CDR1 and CDR2: SGHAT, FQNNGV. Trimming stripped 8 bases from V and 4 bases from J, with 9 bases between. As DNA, the CDR3 is TGTGCCAGCCGAGGATGGTACGAGCAGTACTTA. Its protein product is CASRGWYEQYL.

The count of this clonotype is one. The chain uses TRBV11-2 and TRBJ1-1, with 7 bases matching TRBD1. This CDR3 is built from 16 residues. The V and J ends lost 1 base and 2 bases, in that order; junction bases with no gene match: 7. Germline loops: CDR1 SGHAT, CDR2 FQNNGV. CDR3 sequence (DNA): TGTGCCAGCAGCTTAGGGTCAGGGGGAGGTAACACTGAAGCTTTCTTT. It specifies CASSLGSGGGNTEAFF. Looking up the rest from reference TRBV11-2 and TRBJ1-1 gives the full variable domain: EAGVAQSPRYKIIEKRQSVAFWCNPISGHATLYWYQQILGQGPKLLIQFQNNGVVDDSQLPKDRFSAERLKGVDSTLKIQPAKLEDSAVYLCASSLGSGGGNTEAFFGQGTRLTVV.

This clonotype showed up just a few times. The CDR3 sequence: CASNEPRRNTGELFF. CDR3 nucleotides: TGTGCCAGCAATGAGCCTAGAAGGAACACCGGGGAGCTGTTTTTT. The chain combines TRBV6-6 with TRBJ2-2; no clear D. CDR3 length: 15 residues. V lost 7 bases and J 1 base, leaving 13 bases between the germline ends. Germline V gene lookup returns CDR1 MNHNY and CDR2 SVGAGI (reference sequence).

This clonotype has at least ten counts. The V gene is TRBV27, the J gene TRBJ1-2; D not resolved. CDR1 and CDR2 (germline): MNHEY, SMNVEV (reference sequence). The CDR3 spans 13 residues. V lost 2 bases to trimming and J lost 4 bases, with 8 bases between them. The CDR3 spells CASSLMGGYGYTF. The CDR3 DNA follows: TGTGCCAGCAGTTTAATGGGAGGCTATGGCTACACCTTC.

This clonotype was seen ten or more times. Mismatch with germline at one junction end may stem from a read error. This chain connects TRBV7-7 to TRBJ2-1, with 8 bases lining up with TRBD2. This CDR3 has 14 amino acids. Per germline, CDR1 SSHAT and CDR2 FNYEAQ (reference sequence). DNA for the CDR3: TGTGCTAGCAGTGCTAGCGGGTCAGACAATGAGCAGTTCTTC. Protein sequence: CASSASGSDNEQFF.

This clonotype was found many times. This sequence joins TRBV11-2 and TRBJ1-5; a weak D match, TRBD1 (6 bases). CDR3 length: 14 amino acids. Germline V gene sequence: CDR1 SGHAT, CDR2 FQNNGV. Trimming pared 4 bases from V and 3 bases from J, leaving 10 bases between. This chain's CDR3 is CASSSGQSNQPQHF. In nucleotides, the CDR3 is TGTGCCAGCAGCTCCGGACAGTCCAATCAGCCCCAGCATTTT.

Details on this clonotype: Compared with germline, one end of the junction differs, possibly owing to a read error. The CDR3: CTSTPASGANVLTF. In DNA, the CDR3 is TGTACCAGCACCCCCGCCTCTGGGGCCAACGTCCTGACTTTC. The J gene is TRBJ2-6, the V gene TRBV27; no reliable D call. From germline, CDR1 is MNHEY and CDR2 SMNVEV (reference sequence). The CDR3 totals 14 residues.

In this sample, this clonotype turned up many times. This chain uses TRBV19 with TRBJ1-1, with D perhaps TRBD1 (5 bases). The V end was cut by 5 bases, the J end by 0 bases, with 7 bases between. The CDR3 runs 13 residues. Per the germline V gene, CDR1 is LNHDA and CDR2 is SQIVND (reference sequence). The CDR3 nucleotides are TGTGCCAGTAGTGGGGCCCTGAACACTGAAGCTTTCTTT. It encodes CASSGALNTEAFF.

This clonotype was seen ten or more times. V is TRBV7-9 and J is TRBJ2-7, with D possibly TRBD1 on 6 matching bases. The CDR3 sequence is 15 residues long. V gave up 4 bases and J gave up 4 bases, with 17 bases separating them. Germline V gene lookup returns CDR1 SEHNR and CDR2 FQNEAQ (reference sequence). CDR3 nucleotides: TGTGCCAGCAGCTCTACGGGACACCCAAGTTACGAGCAGTACTTC. Translated, it gives CASSSTGHPSYEQYF.